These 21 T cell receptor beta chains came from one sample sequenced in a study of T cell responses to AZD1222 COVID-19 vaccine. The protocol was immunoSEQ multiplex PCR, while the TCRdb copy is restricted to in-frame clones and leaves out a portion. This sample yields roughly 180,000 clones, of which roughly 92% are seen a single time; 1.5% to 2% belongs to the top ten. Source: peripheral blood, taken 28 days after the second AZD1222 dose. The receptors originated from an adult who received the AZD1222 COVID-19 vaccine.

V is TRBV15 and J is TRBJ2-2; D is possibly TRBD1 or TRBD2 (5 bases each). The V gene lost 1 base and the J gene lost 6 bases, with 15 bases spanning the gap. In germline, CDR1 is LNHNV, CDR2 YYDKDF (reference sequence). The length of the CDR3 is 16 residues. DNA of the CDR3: TGTGCCACCAGCAGAGCCCGGGACCCCTCATCCGGGGAGCTGTTTTTT. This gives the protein CATSRARDPSSGELFF.

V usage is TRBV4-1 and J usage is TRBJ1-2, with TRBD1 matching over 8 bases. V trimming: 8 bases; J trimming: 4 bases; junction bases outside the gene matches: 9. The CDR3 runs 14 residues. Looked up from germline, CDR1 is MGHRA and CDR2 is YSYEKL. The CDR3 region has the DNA TGCGCCAGCCTGGACAGGGCAACTTTCTATGGCTACACCTTC. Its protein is CASLDRATFYGYTF.

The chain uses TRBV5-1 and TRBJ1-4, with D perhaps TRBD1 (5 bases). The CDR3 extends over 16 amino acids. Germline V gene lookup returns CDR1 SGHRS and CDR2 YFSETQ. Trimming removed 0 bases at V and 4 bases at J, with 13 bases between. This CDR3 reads CASSLDPAGLNEKLFF. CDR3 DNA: TGCGCCAGCAGCTTGGATCCGGCAGGGCTTAATGAAAAACTGTTTTTT.

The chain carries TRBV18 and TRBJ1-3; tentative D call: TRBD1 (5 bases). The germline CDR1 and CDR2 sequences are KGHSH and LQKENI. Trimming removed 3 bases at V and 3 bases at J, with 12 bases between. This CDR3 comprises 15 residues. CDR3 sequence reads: CASSPGQTGGNTIYF. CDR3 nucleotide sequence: TGTGCCAGCTCACCCGGACAAACAGGTGGAAACACCATATATTTT. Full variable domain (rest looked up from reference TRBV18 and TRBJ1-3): NAGVMQNPRHLVRRRGQEARLRCSPMKGHSHVYWYRQLPEEGLKFMVYLQKENIIDESGMPKERFSAEFPKEGPSILRIQQVVRGDSAAYFCASSPGQTGGNTIYFGEGSWLTVV.

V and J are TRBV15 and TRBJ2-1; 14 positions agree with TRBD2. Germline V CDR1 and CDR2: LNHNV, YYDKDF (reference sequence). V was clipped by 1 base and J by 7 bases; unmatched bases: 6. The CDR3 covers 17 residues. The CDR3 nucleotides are TGTGCCACCAGCAGAGCCCCGGGACTAGCGGGAGCAAATGAGCAGTTCTTC. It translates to CATSRAPGLAGANEQFF. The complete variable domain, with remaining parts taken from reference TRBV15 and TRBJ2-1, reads DAMVIQNPRYQVTQFGKPVTLSCSQTLNHNVMYWYQQKSSQAPKLLFHYYDKDFNNEADTPDNFQSRRPNTSFCFLDIRSPGLGDTAMYLCATSRAPGLAGANEQFFGPGTRLTVL.

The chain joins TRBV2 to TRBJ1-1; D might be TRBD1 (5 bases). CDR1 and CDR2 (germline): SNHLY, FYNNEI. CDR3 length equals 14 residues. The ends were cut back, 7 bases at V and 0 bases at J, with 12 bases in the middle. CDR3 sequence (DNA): TGTGCCAGCAAGCCGGGGGGAGTGAACACTGAAGCTTTCTTT. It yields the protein CASKPGGVNTEAFF.

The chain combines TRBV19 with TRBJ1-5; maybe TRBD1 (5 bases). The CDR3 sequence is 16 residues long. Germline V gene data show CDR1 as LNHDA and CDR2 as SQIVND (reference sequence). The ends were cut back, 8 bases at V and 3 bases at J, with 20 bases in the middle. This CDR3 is CASAAVTGTVNQPQHF. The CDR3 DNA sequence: TGTGCCAGTGCAGCGGTTACCGGGACGGTCAATCAGCCCCAGCATTTT.

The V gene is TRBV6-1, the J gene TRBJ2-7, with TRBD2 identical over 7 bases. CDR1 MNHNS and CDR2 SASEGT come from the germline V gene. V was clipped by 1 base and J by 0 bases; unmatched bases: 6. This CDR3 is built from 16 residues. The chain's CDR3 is CASSEETSASSYEQYF. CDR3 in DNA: TGTGCCAGCAGTGAAGAAACTAGCGCAAGCTCCTACGAGCAGTACTTC.

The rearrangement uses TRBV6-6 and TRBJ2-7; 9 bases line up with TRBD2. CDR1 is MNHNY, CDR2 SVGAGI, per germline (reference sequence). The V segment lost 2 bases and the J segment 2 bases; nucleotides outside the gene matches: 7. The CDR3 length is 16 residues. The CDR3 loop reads CASSYPPERGAYEQYF. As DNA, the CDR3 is TGTGCCAGCAGTTACCCACCCGAGCGGGGGGCCTACGAGCAGTACTTC.

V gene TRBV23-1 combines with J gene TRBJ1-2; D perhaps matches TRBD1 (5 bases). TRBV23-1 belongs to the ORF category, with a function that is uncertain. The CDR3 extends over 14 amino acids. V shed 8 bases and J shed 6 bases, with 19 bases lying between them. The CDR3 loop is CASYPREGINGYTF. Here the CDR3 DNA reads TGCGCCAGCTACCCCCGGGAGGGGATTAATGGCTACACCTTC.

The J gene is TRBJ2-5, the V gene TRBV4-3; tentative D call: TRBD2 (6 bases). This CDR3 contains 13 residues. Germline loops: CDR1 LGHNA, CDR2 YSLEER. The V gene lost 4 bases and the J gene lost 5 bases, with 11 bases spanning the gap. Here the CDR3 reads CASSRLEGETQYF. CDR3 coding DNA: TGCGCCAGCAGCCGGTTGGAGGGGGAGACCCAGTACTTC.

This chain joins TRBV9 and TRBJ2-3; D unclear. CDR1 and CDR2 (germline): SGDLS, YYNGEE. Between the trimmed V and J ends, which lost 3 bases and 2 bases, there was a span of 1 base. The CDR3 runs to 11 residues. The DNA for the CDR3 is TGTGCCAGCAGCGCCACAGATACGCAGTATTTT. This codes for CASSATDTQYF.

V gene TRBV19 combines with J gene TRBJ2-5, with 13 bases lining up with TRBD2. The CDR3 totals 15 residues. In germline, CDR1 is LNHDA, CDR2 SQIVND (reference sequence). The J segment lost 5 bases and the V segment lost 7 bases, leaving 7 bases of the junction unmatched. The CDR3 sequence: CASTRTSGSLETQYF. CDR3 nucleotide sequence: TGTGCCAGTACCAGGACTAGCGGGAGTTTGGAGACCCAGTACTTC.

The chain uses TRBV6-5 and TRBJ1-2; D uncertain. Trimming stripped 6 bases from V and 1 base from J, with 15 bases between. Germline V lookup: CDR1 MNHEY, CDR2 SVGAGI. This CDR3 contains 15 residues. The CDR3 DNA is TGTGCCAGCAGGAGGACGGCAACCAATAACTATGGCTACACCTTC. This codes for CASRRTATNNYGYTF.

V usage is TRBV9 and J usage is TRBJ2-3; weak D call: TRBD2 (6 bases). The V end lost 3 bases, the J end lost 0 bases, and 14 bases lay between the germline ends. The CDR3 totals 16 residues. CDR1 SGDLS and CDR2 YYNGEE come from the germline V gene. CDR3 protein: CASSASSGLSTDTQYF. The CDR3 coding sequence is TGTGCCAGCAGCGCTAGTAGCGGACTTAGCACAGATACGCAGTATTTT.

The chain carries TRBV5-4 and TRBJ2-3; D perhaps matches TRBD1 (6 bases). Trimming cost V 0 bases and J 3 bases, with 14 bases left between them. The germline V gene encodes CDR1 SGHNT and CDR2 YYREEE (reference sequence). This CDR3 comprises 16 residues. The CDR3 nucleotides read TGTGCCAGCAGCTTGGCGACAGGCGCAGGGACAGATACGCAGTATTTT. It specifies CASSLATGAGTDTQYF.

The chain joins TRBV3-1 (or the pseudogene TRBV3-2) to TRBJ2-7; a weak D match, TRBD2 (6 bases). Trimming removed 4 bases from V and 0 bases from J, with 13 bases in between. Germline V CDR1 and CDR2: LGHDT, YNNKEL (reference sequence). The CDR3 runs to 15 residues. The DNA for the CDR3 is TGTGCCAGCAGCCCCTATTCGGGAGCCTCCTACGAGCAGTACTTC. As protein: CASSPYSGASYEQYF.

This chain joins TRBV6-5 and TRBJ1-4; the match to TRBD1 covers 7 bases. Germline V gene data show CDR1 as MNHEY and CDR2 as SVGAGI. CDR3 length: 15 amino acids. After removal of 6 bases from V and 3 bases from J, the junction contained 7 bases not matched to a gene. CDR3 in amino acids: CASSYGQVSNEKLFF. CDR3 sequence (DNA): TGTGCCAGCAGCTACGGACAGGTATCTAATGAAAAACTGTTTTTT.

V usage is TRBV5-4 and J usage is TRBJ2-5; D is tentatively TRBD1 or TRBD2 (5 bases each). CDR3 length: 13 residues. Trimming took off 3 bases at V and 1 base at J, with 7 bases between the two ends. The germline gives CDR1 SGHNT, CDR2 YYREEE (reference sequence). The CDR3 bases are TGTGCCAGCAGCTACGGGACCCAAGAGACCCAGTACTTC. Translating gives CASSYGTQETQYF.

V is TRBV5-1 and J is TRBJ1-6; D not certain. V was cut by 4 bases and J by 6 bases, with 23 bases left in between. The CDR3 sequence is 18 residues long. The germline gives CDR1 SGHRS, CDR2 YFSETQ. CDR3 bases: TGCGCCAGCAGCCTTTGGTCGTCGAGGGCCTCCCTTAATTCACCCCTCCACTTT. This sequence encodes CASSLWSSRASLNSPLHF.

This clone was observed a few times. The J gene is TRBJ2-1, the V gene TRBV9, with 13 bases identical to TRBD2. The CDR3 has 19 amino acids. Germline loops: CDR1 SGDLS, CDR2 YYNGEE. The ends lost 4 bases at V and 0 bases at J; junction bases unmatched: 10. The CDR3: CASSPTGLAGLSSYNEQFF. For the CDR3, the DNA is TGTGCCAGCAGCCCTACGGGACTAGCGGGGTTGAGCTCCTACAATGAGCAGTTCTTC.